This T cell receptor beta chain is from a study of T cell responses to AZD1222 COVID-19 vaccine. Broader study findings: The peak T cell response came first, and repertoires were sampled only after it. Unmutated regions of variants are reportedly targeted by nearly half of spike-specific TCRs. Among the donors, most were white British and more were female, and clonal diversity was possibly underestimated. Only a handful of AZD1222 recipients were seropositive at baseline.

The germline V and J ends were trimmed by 3 bases and 4 bases, with 8 bases remaining between them. The CDR3 extends over 13 amino acids. Germline CDR1 reads KGHSH; CDR2 reads LQKENI. A remark on this clone: Its antigen is not known.

Produced via immunoSEQ multiplex PCR; TCRdb's table is partial and in-frame only. Among some 150,000 clones, roughly 94% were seen once, and the ten largest hold around 4%. This material consisted of peripheral blood, taken on day 0 of MenACWY control vaccination. The V call is TRBV18, the J call TRBJ2-3; unclear D gene. This TCR was sampled from an adult in good health. DNA for the CDR3: TGTGCCAGCTCACCCTCCCCGTCAGATACGCAGTATTTT. Translated, it gives CASSPSPSDTQYF.